This TCR beta chain stems from a study of early T cells in non-severe SARS-CoV-2 infection. Study-wide context: Bulk RNA taken from unsorted whole blood was sequenced, leaving chains unpaired.

Molecules of cDNA were individually given unique molecular identifiers that were attached to them. TCRdb re-called the 5' RACE reads with MiXCR, one entry per CDR3 protein. The table records approximately 20,000 distinct CDR3 sequences, approximately 6.1% of them present only once. From germline, CDR1 is SQVTM and CDR2 ANQGSEA. The CDR3 sequence is 11 residues long. V was shortened by 4 bases and J by 7 bases, with 8 bases between the two germline ends. In this sample, this clonotype turned up many times. This TCR came from an adult who was a healthcare worker with PCR-confirmed SARS-CoV-2 infection or an uninfected control (not recorded which). This chain connects TRBV29-1 to TRBJ2-1; no reliable D call. The sequenced sample consisted of whole blood. CDR3 nucleotide sequence: TGCAGCGTTGGCCCCGGAAATGAGCAGTTCTTC. Amino acids: CSVGPGNEQFF.